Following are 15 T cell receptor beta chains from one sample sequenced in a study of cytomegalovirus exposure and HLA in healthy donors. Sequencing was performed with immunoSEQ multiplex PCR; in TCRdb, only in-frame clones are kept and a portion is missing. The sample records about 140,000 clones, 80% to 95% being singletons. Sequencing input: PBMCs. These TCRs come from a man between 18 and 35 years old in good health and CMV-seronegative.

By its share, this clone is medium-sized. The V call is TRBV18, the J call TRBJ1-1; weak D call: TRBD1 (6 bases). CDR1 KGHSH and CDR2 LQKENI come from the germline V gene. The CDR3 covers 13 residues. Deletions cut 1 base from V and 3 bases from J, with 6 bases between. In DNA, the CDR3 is TGTGCCAGCTCACCACAGGGGGACACTGAAGCTTTCTTT. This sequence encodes CASSPQGDTEAFF.

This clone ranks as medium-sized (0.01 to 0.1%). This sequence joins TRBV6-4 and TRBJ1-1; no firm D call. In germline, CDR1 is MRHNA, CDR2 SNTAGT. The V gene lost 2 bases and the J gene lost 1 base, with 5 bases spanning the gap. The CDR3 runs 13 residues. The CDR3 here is CASSDRENTEAFF. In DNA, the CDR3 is TGTGCCAGCAGTGACCGGGAGAACACTGAAGCTTTCTTT.

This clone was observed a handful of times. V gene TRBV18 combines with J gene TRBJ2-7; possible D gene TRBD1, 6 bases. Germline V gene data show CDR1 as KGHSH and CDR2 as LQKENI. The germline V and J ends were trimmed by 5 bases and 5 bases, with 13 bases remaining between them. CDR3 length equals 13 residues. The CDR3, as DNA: TGTGCCAGCTCAAACAGGGACCCTAACGAGCAGTACTTC. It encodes CASSNRDPNEQYF.

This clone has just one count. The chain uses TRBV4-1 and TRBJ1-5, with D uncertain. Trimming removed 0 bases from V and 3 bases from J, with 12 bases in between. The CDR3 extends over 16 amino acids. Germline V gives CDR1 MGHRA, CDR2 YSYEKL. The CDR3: CASSQDPPGNNQPQHF. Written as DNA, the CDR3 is TGCGCCAGCAGCCAAGATCCCCCAGGTAACAATCAGCCCCAGCATTTT.

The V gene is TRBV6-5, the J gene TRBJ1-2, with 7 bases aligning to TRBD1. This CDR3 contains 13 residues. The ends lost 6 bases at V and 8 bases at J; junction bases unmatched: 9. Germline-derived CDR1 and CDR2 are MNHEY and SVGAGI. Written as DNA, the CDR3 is TGTGCCAGCAGACTACAGGGGCCGGGAGGCTACACCTTC. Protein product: CASRLQGPGGYTF.

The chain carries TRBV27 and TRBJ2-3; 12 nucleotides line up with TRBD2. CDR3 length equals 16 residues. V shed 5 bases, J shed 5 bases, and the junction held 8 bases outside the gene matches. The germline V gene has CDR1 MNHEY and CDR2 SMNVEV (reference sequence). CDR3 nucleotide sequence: TGTGCCAGCAGTCATCCGGGACTAGCGGGTGGAGATACGCAGTATTTT. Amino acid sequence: CASSHPGLAGGDTQYF.

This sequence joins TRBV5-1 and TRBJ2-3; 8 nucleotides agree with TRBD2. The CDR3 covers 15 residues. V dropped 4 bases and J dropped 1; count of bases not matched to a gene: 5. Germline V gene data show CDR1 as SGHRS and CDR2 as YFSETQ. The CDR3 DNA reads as TGCGCCAGCAGCCTCAGCGGGAGTGGCACAGATACGCAGTATTTT. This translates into CASSLSGSGTDTQYF. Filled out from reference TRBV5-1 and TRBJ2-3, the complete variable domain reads KAGVTQTPRYLIKTRGQQVTLSCSPISGHRSVSWYQQTPGQGLQFLFEYFSETQRNKGNFPGRFSGRQFSNSRSEMNVSTLELGDSALYLCASSLSGSGTDTQYFGPGTRLTVL.

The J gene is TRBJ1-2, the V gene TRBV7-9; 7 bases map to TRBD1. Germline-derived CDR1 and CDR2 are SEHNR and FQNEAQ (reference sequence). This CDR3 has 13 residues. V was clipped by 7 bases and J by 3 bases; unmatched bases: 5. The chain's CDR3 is CASTLQGYYGYTF. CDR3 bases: TGTGCCAGCACCCTACAGGGGTACTATGGCTACACCTTC.

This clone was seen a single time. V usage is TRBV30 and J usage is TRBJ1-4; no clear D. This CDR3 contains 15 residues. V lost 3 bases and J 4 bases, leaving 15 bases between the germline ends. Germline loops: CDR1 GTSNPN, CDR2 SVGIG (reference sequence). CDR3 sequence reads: CAWSFSDGLNEKLFF. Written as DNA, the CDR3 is TGTGCCTGGAGCTTCTCGGACGGACTTAATGAAAAACTGTTTTTT.

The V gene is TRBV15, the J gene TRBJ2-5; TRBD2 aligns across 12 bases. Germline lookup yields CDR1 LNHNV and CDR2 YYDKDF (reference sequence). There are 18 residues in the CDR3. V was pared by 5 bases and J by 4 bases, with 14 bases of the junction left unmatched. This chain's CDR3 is CATSGKLILAGGGETQYF. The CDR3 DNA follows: TGTGCCACCAGCGGCAAGCTAATACTAGCGGGAGGAGGAGAGACCCAGTACTTC.

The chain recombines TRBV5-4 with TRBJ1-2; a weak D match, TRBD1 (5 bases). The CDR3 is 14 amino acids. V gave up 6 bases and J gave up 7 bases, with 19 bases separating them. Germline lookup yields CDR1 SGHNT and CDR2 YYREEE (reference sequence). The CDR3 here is CASTVPWGGIGYTF. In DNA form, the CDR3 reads TGTGCCAGCACCGTCCCGTGGGGGGGTATTGGCTACACCTTC. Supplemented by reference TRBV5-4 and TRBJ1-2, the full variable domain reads ETGVTQSPTHLIKTRGQQVTLRCSSQSGHNTVSWYQQALGQGPQFIFQYYREEENGRGNFPPRFSGLQFPNYSSELNVNALELDDSALYLCASTVPWGGIGYTFGSGTRLTVV.

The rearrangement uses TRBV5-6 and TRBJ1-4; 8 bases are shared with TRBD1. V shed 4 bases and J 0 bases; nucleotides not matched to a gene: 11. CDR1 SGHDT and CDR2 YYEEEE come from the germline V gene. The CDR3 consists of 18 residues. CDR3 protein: CASSIWGGQGATNEKLFF. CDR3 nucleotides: TGTGCCAGCAGCATTTGGGGTGGACAGGGTGCAACTAATGAAAAACTGTTTTTT.

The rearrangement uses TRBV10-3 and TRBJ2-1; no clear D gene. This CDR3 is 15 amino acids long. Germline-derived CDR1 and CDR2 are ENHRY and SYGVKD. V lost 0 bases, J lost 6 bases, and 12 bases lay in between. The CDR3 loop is CAISESHSPFNEQFF. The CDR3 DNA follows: TGTGCCATCAGTGAGTCGCACTCCCCCTTCAATGAGCAGTTCTTC.

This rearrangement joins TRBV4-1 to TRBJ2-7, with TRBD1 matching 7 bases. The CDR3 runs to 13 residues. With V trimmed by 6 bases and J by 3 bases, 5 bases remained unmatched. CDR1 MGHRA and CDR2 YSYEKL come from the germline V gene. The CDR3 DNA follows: TGCGCCAGCAGTAGCGACAGGGACTACGAGCAGTACTTC. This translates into CASSSDRDYEQYF.

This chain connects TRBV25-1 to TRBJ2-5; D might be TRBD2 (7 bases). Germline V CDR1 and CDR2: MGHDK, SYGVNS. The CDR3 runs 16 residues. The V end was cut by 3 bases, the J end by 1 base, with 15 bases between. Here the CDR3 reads CASSDSAGAPQETQYF. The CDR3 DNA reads TGTGCCAGCAGTGACTCCGCGGGGGCCCCCCAAGAGACCCAGTACTTC.